This TCR beta chain was documented in a study of radiation and T cells in renal cell carcinoma. For the study at large: Nephrectomy followed 15 Gy stereotactic body radiation by 4 weeks.

Broader study findings: In blood, top tumor clones expanded by 2 weeks, shrinking by 4. Baseline intratumoral clonotype presence is unknown without pretreatment biopsies.

Method: immunoSEQ multiplex PCR; TCRdb's copy keeps in-frame clones and lacks some. This sample has about 120,000 clones; around 85% occur once, and the top ten carry 5.8%. Time point indicated: blood 2 weeks post-SBRT. Treatment in this sample: 15 Gy SBRT to primary tumor, nephrectomy 4 weeks later. The tumor was a clear cell renal cell carcinoma. Details on this clone: Its specificity is not known.

Germline-derived CDR1 and CDR2 are MNHEY and SMNVEV (reference sequence). Trimming left V 7 bases short and J 1 base short, with 11 bases between. This CDR3 region has 13 residues. This chain joins TRBV27 and TRBJ2-7, with D uncertain. The sequencing used blood, collected from a patient whose treatment included radiotherapy and nephrectomy. The sequence was collected from a man aged 45 to 65 with renal cell carcinoma. CDR3 region: CASKDLDSYEQYF. CDR3 DNA: TGTGCCAGCAAGGATCTTGATTCCTACGAGCAGTACTTC.